The next 7 T cell receptor beta chains were all read from a single sample in a study of cytomegalovirus exposure and HLA in healthy donors. Both 60 Vbeta primers and 13 Jbeta primers went into the PCR. Assay used: immunoSEQ multiplex PCR; TCRdb lists only in-frame clones, some missing. The sample table includes 65,000 to 85,000 clones. Sequencing was carried out using PBMCs. These receptors were obtained from an older woman in good health and CMV-seronegative.

For this clone: The junction does not match germline at one end; this may be a read error. This chain uses TRBV7-8 with TRBJ2-7, with 10 positions matching TRBD2. Germline V CDR1 and CDR2: SGHVS, FQNEAQ. The CDR3 runs to 15 residues. The CDR3 protein is CASSIALAGPYEQYF. CDR3 coding DNA: TGTGCCAGCAGCATAGCACTAGCGGGGCCCTACGAGCAGTACTTC.

This chain uses TRBV28 with TRBJ1-2; D is undetermined. The CDR3 is 13 amino acids. V was cut by 8 bases and J by 4 bases, with 14 bases left in between. CDR1 and CDR2 (germline): MDHEN, SYDVKM. The CDR3 protein is CASVSGGPYGYTF. The CDR3, as DNA: TGTGCCAGCGTCTCGGGAGGGCCCTATGGCTACACCTTC.

The chain recombines TRBV7-9 with TRBJ1-2; D is unresolved. The CDR3 has 13 residues. V was pared by 5 bases and J by 3 bases, with 10 bases between. CDR1 SEHNR and CDR2 FQNEAQ come from the germline V gene (reference sequence). DNA for the CDR3: TGTGCCAGCAGCCAAGGGAGCGACTATGGCTACACCTTC. As protein: CASSQGSDYGYTF.

The V call is TRBV5-1, the J call TRBJ2-7, with D tentatively TRBD1 (6 bases). The germline gives CDR1 SGHRS, CDR2 YFSETQ. The CDR3 has 16 residues. Trimming shortened V by 0 bases and J by 4 bases, and 17 bases separated the two germline ends. CDR3 in DNA: TGCGCCAGCAGCTTGGGACCGACAGGTGATGGTTACGAGCAGTACTTC. As protein: CASSLGPTGDGYEQYF.

The V gene is TRBV5-1, the J gene TRBJ1-4; TRBD1 matches 8 bases. The CDR3 loop spans 13 amino acids. Germline trimming cut 0 bases from V and 11 bases from J; bases unmatched to any gene: 3. Germline V gives CDR1 SGHRS, CDR2 YFSETQ. The CDR3 sequence is CASSLADREKLFF. CDR3 in DNA: TGCGCCAGCAGCTTGGCGGACAGGGAGAAACTGTTTTTT.

The V and J genes are TRBV9 and TRBJ1-1; D uncertain. The V gene lost 5 bases and the J gene lost 0 bases, with 11 bases spanning the gap. The CDR3 is 14 amino acids. CDR1 SGDLS and CDR2 YYNGEE come from the germline V gene. The CDR3, as DNA: TGTGCCAGCAGTGCTCAGACTCTGAACACTGAAGCTTTCTTT. This sequence encodes CASSAQTLNTEAFF.

Comments on this clone: The same CDR3 arises from other DNA sequences in this sample as well. V usage is TRBV28 and J usage is TRBJ1-1; 9 nucleotides align to TRBD1. J was trimmed by 0 bases and V by 6 bases; bases with no gene match: 2. CDR3 size: 14 residues. CDR1 is MDHEN and CDR2 is SYDVKM in the germline V gene. CDR3 sequence reads: CASRTGGVNTEAFF. The CDR3 DNA is TGTGCCAGCAGGACAGGGGGTGTGAACACTGAAGCTTTCTTT.